The 19 T cell receptor beta chains below come from one sample, sequenced in a study of metastatic and nonmetastatic thyroid tumors. No treatment of any kind had been given to any patient before thyroid surgery. TCRdb re-called the PCR reads through MiXCR. The sample carries about 40,000 clones, about a sixth recorded once. Sequenced sample: blood. Source of these receptors: a female donor with papillary thyroid cancer or a benign thyroid nodule (not recorded which). Some clones in this sample may be carry-over from other donors' samples.

This clone was observed many times. The CDR3 nucleotides read TGCAGTGCTAGAGGGCCGGGACTAGCGGGGGGTGAGCAGTACTTC. Amino acids: CSARGPGLAGGEQYF. The chain has TRBV20-1 and TRBJ2-7, with 15 bases aligning to TRBD2. This CDR3 has 15 residues. With 1 base clipped from V and 7 bases from J, the junction kept 5 bases outside the gene matches. In germline, CDR1 is DFQATT, CDR2 SNEGSKA (reference sequence).

This clone appeared once. The junction shows a germline mismatch at one end, possibly a read error. The chain is built from TRBV11-3 and TRBJ2-7; D is ambiguous. CDR1 is SGHNT, CDR2 YENEEA, per germline. The CDR3 is 13 amino acids. The CDR3, as DNA: TGTGTCAGCAGTCCATCCCGGGCTGGCGAGCAGTACTTC. Encoded protein: CVSSPSRAGEQYF. Using reference TRBV11-3 and TRBJ2-7 for the parts outside the CDR3, the full variable domain is EAGVVQSPRYKIIEKKQPVAFWCNPISGHNTLYWYLQNLGQGPELLIRYENEEAVDDSQLPKDRFSAERLKGVDSTLKIQPAELGDSAVYLCVSSPSRAGEQYFGPGTRLTVT.

There are many counts of this clone. The chain recombines TRBV6-1 with TRBJ1-1; possibly TRBD1 for D (6 bases). V was cut by 9 bases and J by 4 bases, with 15 bases left in between. There are 13 residues in the CDR3. CDR1 and CDR2 (germline): MNHNS, SASEGT. CDR3 protein: CASGGGAGTEAFF. CDR3 DNA: TGTGCCAGTGGGGGGGGGGCAGGCACTGAAGCTTTCTTT.

With regard to this clone: At one end the junction does not follow the germline gene, possibly because of a read error. This chain uses TRBV28 with TRBJ1-2; a possible D gene is TRBD1 (6 bases). The germline V gene encodes CDR1 MDHEN and CDR2 SYDVKM. This CDR3 is built from 16 residues. CDR3 sequence reads: CASSPPVRQGNYVYTF. CDR3 DNA: TGTGCCAGCAGCCCTCCGGTTAGGCAGGGGAACTATGTCTACACCTTC.

At least ten counts were recorded for this clone. This chain connects TRBV6-1 to TRBJ1-1; D is ambiguous. The CDR3 is 14 residues long. The germline V and J ends were trimmed by 8 bases and 4 bases, with 17 bases remaining between them. The germline CDR1 and CDR2 sequences are MNHNS and SASEGT. The CDR3 sequence is CASCLTPGLTEAFF. CDR3 coding DNA: TGTGCCAGCTGCCTCACTCCCGGTCTCACTGAAGCTTTCTTT.

A word on this clone: This clone may be a read error of a much larger clone one base away. The chain employs TRBV5-4 and TRBJ2-3; either TRBD1 or TRBD2 may supply D (5 bases each). Germline V gene data show CDR1 as SGHNT and CDR2 as YYREEE (reference sequence). V was cut by 3 bases and J by 2 bases, with 16 bases left in between. The CDR3 loop spans 16 amino acids. CDR3 coding DNA: TGTGCCAGCAGCTCTGCCGAGGGGTCCCTCACAGATACGCAGTATTTT. Protein product: CASSSAEGSLTDTQYF.

This clone was seen at least ten times. CDR3 nucleotide sequence: TGTGCCAGCAGAAATTTCGGGACGCTTAGCGATGGCTACACCTTC. Encoded protein: CASRNFGTLSDGYTF. The V and J genes are TRBV2 and TRBJ1-2, with D possibly TRBD1 on 5 matching bases. The germline V and J ends were trimmed by 6 bases and 6 bases, with 20 bases remaining between them. Looked up from germline, CDR1 is SNHLY and CDR2 is FYNNEI. The CDR3 has 15 amino acids.

Ten or more counts support this clone. The chain is built from TRBV14 and TRBJ2-1, with 14 bases matching TRBD2. CDR1 and CDR2 from the germline V gene are SGHDN and FVKESK. This CDR3 comprises 18 residues. V dropped 5 bases and J dropped 0; count of bases not matched to a gene: 6. The CDR3 region is CASSDRLAGGPSYNEQFF. Written as DNA, the CDR3 is TGTGCCAGCAGCGACCGACTAGCGGGGGGGCCCTCCTACAATGAGCAGTTCTTC.

This clone was detected many times. The V call is TRBV5-4, the J call TRBJ1-5, with 9 bases aligning to TRBD1. V gave up 1 base and J gave up 0 bases; unmatched junction bases: 8. This CDR3 is built from 18 residues. The germline gives CDR1 SGHNT, CDR2 YYREEE (reference sequence). CDR3 region: CASSLPGQGVYSNQPQHF. CDR3 nucleotides: TGTGCCAGCAGCTTGCCGGGACAGGGAGTTTATAGCAATCAGCCCCAGCATTTT.

This clone was recorded at least ten times. J is TRBJ2-3 and V is TRBV12-3 or TRBV12-4; D gene ambiguous. V was shortened by 4 bases and J by 1 base, with 6 bases between the two germline ends. This CDR3 has 13 amino acids. CDR3 in amino acids: CASSSSGTDTQYF. The DNA for the CDR3 is TGTGCCAGCAGTTCGTCGGGCACAGATACGCAGTATTTT.

This clone was seen ten or more times. The gene calls are TRBV4-1 and TRBJ2-1, with TRBD2 identical over 10 bases. The V gene end was trimmed by 3 bases and the J gene end by 9 bases; junction bases not matched to a gene: 11. The CDR3 is 16 amino acids. CDR1 and CDR2 (germline): MGHRA, YSYEKL. DNA for the CDR3: TGCGCCAGCAGCCACCACTCAACTAGCGGGGTGGGTGAGCAGTTCTTC. The encoded protein is CASSHHSTSGVGEQFF.

The V gene is TRBV27, the J gene TRBJ2-5; D unresolved. Germline assignment: CDR1 MNHEY and CDR2 SMNVEV (reference sequence). The CDR3 is 12 residues long. Between the trimmed V and J ends, which lost 7 bases and 8 bases, there was a span of 14 bases. Written as DNA, the CDR3 is TGTGCCAGCATCCACCGGATGGATACCCAGTACTTC. Translating gives CASIHRMDTQYF.

The chain is built from TRBV7-2 and TRBJ1-3; D is possibly TRBD1 (5 bases). CDR3 length: 15 amino acids. Germline CDR1 SGHTA, CDR2 FQGNSA. V lost 4 bases, J lost 4 bases, and 14 bases lay in between. The CDR3 DNA sequence: TGTGCCAGCAGCTCCAGGGTTCTAGCCGGAAACACCATATATTTT. Its translation: CASSSRVLAGNTIYF.

The V and J genes are TRBV20-1 and TRBJ2-1; 12 bases align to TRBD2. CDR1 is DFQATT and CDR2 is SNEGSKA in the germline V gene (reference sequence). This CDR3 is built from 15 residues. V was clipped by 0 bases and J by 8 bases; unmatched bases: 5. The chain's CDR3 is CSARELAGGVDEQFF. CDR3 coding DNA: TGCAGTGCTAGAGAACTAGCGGGAGGAGTAGATGAGCAGTTCTTC.

Note on this clone: A much larger clonotype is one base distant, so this may be a read error. The V call is TRBV5-8, the J call TRBJ2-5; D not certain. CDR1 SGHTS and CDR2 YDEGEE come from the germline V gene. V was cut by 0 bases and J by 7 bases, with 10 bases left in between. CDR3 length equals 13 residues. CDR3 in amino acids: CASSLVAPTTQYF. The DNA of the CDR3 is TGTGCCAGCAGCTTGGTGGCCCCTACGACCCAGTACTTC.

This clone was seen at least ten times. The chain has TRBV6-1 and TRBJ1-1; D is unclear. The germline V gene encodes CDR1 MNHNS and CDR2 SASEGT. The CDR3 totals 16 residues. Trimming left V 5 bases short and J 1 base short, with 17 bases between. CDR3 nucleotides: TGTGCCAGCAGTTGGACCTTTAGGAGGAGGAACACTGAAGCTTTCTTT. This sequence encodes CASSWTFRRRNTEAFF.

This clone was counted at least ten times. V is TRBV4-2 and J is TRBJ2-6; D unresolved. Between the trimmed V and J ends, which lost 0 bases and 1 base, there was a span of 16 bases. Germline V CDR1 and CDR2: LGHNA, YNFKEQ. This CDR3 is 19 amino acids long. As DNA, the CDR3 is TGTGCCAGCAGCCAAGAGCCCGGCCTCACATCTTCTGGGGCCAACGTCCTGACTTTC. Amino acids: CASSQEPGLTSSGANVLTF.

This clone appeared many times. The V call is TRBV5-1, the J call TRBJ2-5; D is undetermined. The length of the CDR3 is 12 residues. Per germline, CDR1 SGHRS and CDR2 YFSETQ. The V gene lost 4 bases and the J gene lost 4 bases, with 8 bases spanning the gap. Here the CDR3 reads CASSSGLETQYF. The DNA of the CDR3 is TGCGCCAGCAGCAGTGGGTTAGAGACCCAGTACTTC.

The CDR3 is CASSQAQTQETQYF. DNA of the CDR3: TGCGCCAGCAGCCAAGCACAGACCCAAGAGACCCAGTACTTC. This chain uses TRBV4-1 with TRBJ2-5; D ambiguous. CDR1 and CDR2 from the germline V gene are MGHRA and YSYEKL. The V end lost 1 base, the J end lost 1 base, and 7 bases lay between the germline ends. The CDR3 loop spans 14 amino acids.